This TCR beta chain was profiled in a study of cytomegalovirus exposure and HLA in healthy donors. 60 Vbeta and 13 Jbeta primers were used in PCR. The protocol was immunoSEQ multiplex PCR, while the TCRdb copy is restricted to in-frame clones and leaves out a portion. The profile shows about 140,000 clones, roughly 80% of them singletons. General study findings and limits: A later analysis reportedly identified an Asian-associated ancestry cluster as carrying fewer N-insertions than the approximately 640-donor mean. Across donors, sequencing depth was assumed by presence/absence analyses to be roughly uniform. Association of under 20,000 TCR beta sequences with HLA alleles was found at 0.05 false discovery rate in a later analysis. V- and J-gene trimming of TCR beta was linked (in a later analysis) to a missense DCLRE1C variant.

This CDR3 has 17 residues. The J segment lost 3 bases and the V segment lost 2 bases, leaving 9 bases of the junction unmatched. Germline loops: CDR1 SGHDT, CDR2 YYEEEE. This clone was seen more than once but under ten times. The target antigen is unknown. The sequenced sample consisted of PBMCs. The chain employs TRBV5-6 and TRBJ2-1; TRBD1 aligns across 9 bases. The receptor's source is a woman in her fifties or sixties in good health and CMV-seropositive. The CDR3 nucleotides are TGTGCCAGCAGCTTTAGGACAGGGGAAAACCTCTACAATGAGCAGTTCTTC. This translates into CASSFRTGENLYNEQFF. Based on the CDR3 plus reference TRBV5-6 and TRBJ2-1, the full variable domain is DAGVTQSPTHLIKTRGQQVTLRCSPKSGHDTVSWYQQALGQGPQFIFQYYEEEERQRGNFPDRFSGHQFPNYSSELNVNALLLGDSALYLCASSFRTGENLYNEQFFGPGTRLTVL.